These T cell receptor beta chains were read from a single sample in a study of T-cell reconstitution after alpha-beta-depleted transplantation in children. TCRdb re-analysed the PCR reads in MiXCR, keeping a single row per CDR3 protein. The table shows 450,000 to 700,000 distinct CDR3 sequences, with 25% to 30% occurring only once. The sample consisted of PBMCs, taken before TCRalphabeta/CD19-depleted stem cell transplant. The receptors derive from a boy younger than two with Wiskott-Aldrich syndrome, due to receive a stem cell transplant. Both conserved end residues are part of each CDR3. A D gene is named only where the DNA matches it firmly. Expanded clones get a size class; other rows say once, few or many, or leave the size out.

few | TRBJ2-1 | TRBV7-9 | TRBD2 | TGTGCCAGCAGCTTAGGGGGGCTAGCGGGAATACACAATGAGCAGTTCTTC | CASSLGGLAGIHNEQFF
- | TRBJ2-3 | TRBV10-3 | - | TGTGCCATCAGGGACACTCAAAGCACAGATACGCAGTATTTT | CAIRDTQSTDTQYF
few | TRBJ1-2 | TRBV19 | - | TGTGCCAGTAACTTGGGACAACCCAACTATGGCTACACCTTC | CASNLGQPNYGYTF
few | TRBJ1-6 | TRBV10-2 | - | TGCGCCAGCAGTGACCGTAGCCCGAATAATTCACCCCTCCACTTT | CASSDRSPNNSPLHF
- | TRBJ2-7 | TRBV28 | TRBD1 | TGTGCCAGCAGTCCCCCGGGACAGGGCTCCTACGAGCAGTACTTC | CASSPPGQGSYEQYF
few | TRBJ2-1 | TRBV28 | - | TGTGCCAGCAGTTTGGACAGCAATGAGCAGTTCTTC | CASSLDSNEQFF
few | TRBJ2-3 | TRBV18 | TRBD1 | TGTGCCAGCTCACCTCTGACAGGGGGCACAGATACGCAGTATTTT | CASSPLTGGTDTQYF
- | TRBJ2-7 | TRBV20-1 | TRBD1 | TGCAGTGCTAGCCAAACAGGGGCCTACGAGCAGTACTTC | CSASQTGAYEQYF
- | TRBJ2-7 | TRBV7-9 | - | TGTGCCAGCAGCTCCCGGCAGGTGGGGGCGGGGTCCGAGCAGTACTTC | CASSSRQVGAGSEQYF
few | TRBJ1-5 | TRBV12-3/TRBV12-4 | - | TGTGCCAGCAGTTATGGGGGGCCGGGTCAGCCCCAGCATTTT | CASSYGGPGQPQHF
- | TRBJ2-7 | TRBV7-2 | - | TGTGCCAGCAGCTTAGCTTCCCCCTACGAGCAGTACTTC | CASSLASPYEQYF
- | TRBJ2-1 | TRBV12-3/TRBV12-4 | TRBD1 | TGTGCCAGCAGCCCCCGGACAGGGAGGTACAATGAGCAGTTCTTC | CASSPRTGRYNEQFF
- | TRBJ1-2 | TRBV6-5 | TRBD1 | TGTGCCAGCAGTTACGAGCCGGGACAGCTCTATGGCTACACCTTC | CASSYEPGQLYGYTF
- | TRBJ2-1 | TRBV6-5 | - | TGTGCCAGCAGTTACCGGGACGGACGGTACAATGAGCAGTTCTTC | CASSYRDGRYNEQFF
few | TRBJ2-2 | TRBV24-1 | - | TGTGCCACCAGTGATTTGGTCTCCGGAAAAAACACCGGGGAGCTGTTTTTT | CATSDLVSGKNTGELFF
few | TRBJ2-7 | TRBV24-1 | - | TGTGCCACCAGGGGCACAGTGTACGAGCAGTACTTC | CATRGTVYEQYF
few | TRBJ2-5 | TRBV29-1 | - | TGCAGCGTTGAAGATCAGAGGGACACTTCTTACCAAGAGACCCAGTACTTC | CSVEDQRDTSYQETQYF
- | TRBJ2-5 | TRBV18 | - | TGTGCCAGCTCACCAACGGGGAGTGTAAAAGAGACCCAGTACTTC | CASSPTGSVKETQYF
- | TRBJ2-7 | TRBV5-1 | TRBD2 | TGCGCCAGCAGCTTGGTGGCTAGCGGAGGTAACGAGCAGTACTTC | CASSLVASGGNEQYF
- | TRBJ2-1 | TRBV7-2 | TRBD2 | TGTGCCAGCAGCTTCGACGCTAGCGGGAGAAGTCTGTTCTTC | CASSFDASGRSLFF
few | TRBJ1-3 | TRBV4-1 | TRBD1 | TGCGCCAGCAGCCAAGAGACAGGGTCTGGAAACACCATATATTTT | CASSQETGSGNTIYF
few | TRBJ1-1 | TRBV18 | - | TGTGCCAGCTCACCATCACTAACAGGGATCACTGAAGCTTTCTTT | CASSPSLTGITEAFF
- | TRBJ2-3 | TRBV12-3/TRBV12-4 | - | TGTGCCAGCAGCTACCGGGACCCCTTGGGGGATACGCAGTATTTT | CASSYRDPLGDTQYF
few | TRBJ2-3 | TRBV7-9 | TRBD1 | TGTGCCAGCAGCTTAGCGTCCGGGACAGGGACCACAGATACGCAGTATTTT | CASSLASGTGTTDTQYF
- | TRBJ2-2 | TRBV4-1 | TRBD2 | TGCGCCAGCAGCCAAGAGACTAGCGGAATGGACGGGGAGCTGTTTTTT | CASSQETSGMDGELFF
few | TRBJ1-1 | TRBV4-1 | TRBD1 | TGCGCCAGCAGCCAAGATCAGGCGACAGGGGGTAAAGCTTTCTTT | CASSQDQATGGKAFF
- | TRBJ2-7 | TRBV3-1 | TRBD1 | TGTGCCAGCAGCCAAGCCCCCGGGACAGGCTACGAGCAGTACTTC | CASSQAPGTGYEQYF
- | TRBJ2-2 | TRBV28 | - | TGTGCCAGCAGTTTGGACCTTCGGGGCACCGGGGAGCTGTTTTTT | CASSLDLRGTGELFF
- | TRBJ2-5 | TRBV5-1 | TRBD1 | TGCGCCAGCAGCATAGGGACAGGGGCGACTCAAGAGACCCAGTACTTC | CASSIGTGATQETQYF
- | TRBJ2-7 | TRBV7-6 | TRBD2 | TGTGCCAGCAGCTTAGTCCCGCTTCGGATCGGGACTAGCGGGAGCGAGCAGTACTTC | CASSLVPLRIGTSGSEQYF
- | TRBJ1-1 | TRBV20-1 | - | TGCAGTGCTAGGACAGACGGCGAAGCTTTCTTT | CSARTDGEAFF
- | TRBJ2-3 | TRBV20-1 | TRBD2 | TGCAGTGCTCAAGGGGGACTAGCGGGCCCAGATACGCAGTATTTT | CSAQGGLAGPDTQYF
- | TRBJ2-7 | TRBV12-3/TRBV12-4 | - | TGTGCCAGCAGTCGGACACAGGGAGCCTACGAGCAGTACTTC | CASSRTQGAYEQYF
many | TRBJ2-2 | TRBV12-3/TRBV12-4 | - | TGTGCCAGCAGCTTAAGGTCCGGGGAGCTGTTTTTT | CASSLRSGELFF
- | TRBJ1-5 | TRBV5-1 | TRBD1 | TGCGCCAGCAGCTTGGGGACAGGAATTTATCAGCCCCAGCATTTT | CASSLGTGIYQPQHF
few | TRBJ2-2 | TRBV27 | TRBD1 | TGTGCCAGCAGTTTCGGACAGGGAAACACCGGGGAGCTGTTTTTT | CASSFGQGNTGELFF
few | TRBJ2-3 | TRBV20-1 | - | TGCAGTGCTAGACGCTATTTAAGCGGTTACACAGATACGCAGTATTTT | CSARRYLSGYTDTQYF
few | TRBJ2-2 | TRBV10-3 | - | TGTGCCATCCGGACCGATTGGGGCACCGGGGAGCTGTTTTTT | CAIRTDWGTGELFF
many | TRBJ1-4 | TRBV7-3 | - | TGTGCCAGCAGCTTACGCTGGGGTGAAAAACTGTTTTTT | CASSLRWGEKLFF
few | TRBJ2-7 | TRBV5-6 | TRBD2 | TGTGCCAGCAGCTTGGGTGGGGCTAGCGGGATGGTCTCCTACGAGCAGTACTTC | CASSLGGASGMVSYEQYF
- | TRBJ1-4 | TRBV28 | - | TGTGCCAGCAGTTCACGGGCAGGCGCGGTTTCAACTAATGAAAAACTGTTTTTT | CASSSRAGAVSTNEKLFF
few | TRBJ2-1 | TRBV5-5 | TRBD2 | TGTGCCAGCAGCTTGGAGGTTAGCGGGAGGAATGAGCAGTTCTTC | CASSLEVSGRNEQFF